This record looks at one TCR beta chain sequence and its context. This clone was detected only once. Its antigen remains undetermined. Qualities for individual bases were not recorded, and no much larger clone is one base off. Library generation was performed with the immunoSEQ multiplex PCR assay. TCRdb carries this immuneACCESS record with in-frame sequences only. Its versions omit some clonotypes, under half of them owing to an unresolved V gene in the studies checked, with the rest unexplained. The sample data list 85,000 to 130,000 clones, and 90% to 95% of these were observed just once. The top ten clones comprise about 0.9% of the sample. This sample was included in a study of T cell changes during pregnancy in multiple sclerosis (dated by TCRdb to the late 2010s). Broadly, across the study: The study examined how the T cell repertoire changed over the course of pregnancy in women with multiple sclerosis.

Spanning cysteine to phenylalanine, the CDR3 consists of 17 amino acids. The entry retains the CDR3 DNA only, 51 bases that are in frame from base 1. In the germline V gene, CDR1 corresponds to LGHNA and CDR2 to YNFKEQ. V gives up 0 bases and J gives up 0 bases, and the segment between their germline ends measures 12 bases. The sequencing here drew on peripheral blood, taken before pregnancy. The rearranged chain carries TRBV4-2 and TRBJ1-3; the D gene is perhaps TRBD1, from 5 matching bases. The TCR comes from a female donor with multiple sclerosis, enrolled in a pregnancy study. The DNA sequence is TGTGCCAGCAGCCAAGATTCGACAGTTAGCTCTGGAAACACCATATATTTT. Its translation is CASSQDSTVSSGNTIYF.